The next 10 T cell receptor beta chains were all read from a single sample in a study of spatial heterogeneity in lung cancer. Findings of the study overall: Counts of expanded intratumoral alpha and beta TCRs tracked tumor mutation counts.

Via MiXCR, TCRdb re-called the 5' RACE reads, giving one row per CDR3 protein. The sample lists almost 7,500 distinct CDR3 sequences, 14% occurring once. Time point defined: sample taken at primary tumor resection. Their specific antigens are unknown. The material sequenced was lung tumor tissue, taken at surgery. All receptors come from a female donor with early-stage non-small cell lung cancer.

This clonotype is medium-sized in the sample. Since it is a stray read in a library aimed at alpha chains, this beta chain has a size that is not meaningful. J is TRBJ2-5 and V is TRBV6-2 or TRBV6-3; 11 nucleotides align to TRBD1. The CDR3 consists of 13 residues. CDR1 is MNHEY and CDR2 is SVGEGT in the germline V gene. Trimming took 7 bases from V and 4 from J; bases not matched to a gene: 2. The CDR3 DNA sequence: TGTGCCAGCACCGGACAGGGGGCAGAGACCCAGTACTTC. It specifies CASTGQGAETQYF.

This clonotype was counted ten times or more. The library was built for alpha chains, so this beta chain is an off-target read and its size means little. The chain has TRBV4-3 and TRBJ2-1; D gene ambiguous. Per germline, CDR1 LGHNA and CDR2 YSLEER. The CDR3 is made up of 15 amino acids. V was clipped by 0 bases and J by 7 bases, with 13 bases between them. The CDR3, as DNA: TGCGCCAGCAGCCAAGAGAACATTGGTATTAATGAGCAGTTCTTC. Encoded protein: CASSQENIGINEQFF.

This clonotype was recorded many times. A library prepared for alpha chains yielded this beta chain as an off-target read; its size is of little meaning. The chain joins TRBV30 to TRBJ1-2, with a weak D call TRBD1 (6 bases). V lost 0 bases and J 6 bases, leaving 14 bases between the germline ends. The CDR3 is 14 amino acids. Germline CDR1 and CDR2: GTSNPN and SVGIG (reference sequence). CDR3 sequence reads: CAWSVGNRDHGYTF. CDR3 DNA: TGTGCCTGGAGTGTAGGTAACAGGGATCATGGCTACACCTTC.

In its sample, this clonotype was seen many times. This beta chain appears as a stray read in a library generated for alpha chains; its size is not informative. This chain joins TRBV28 and TRBJ2-5; either TRBD1 or TRBD2 may supply D (5 bases each). Trimming removed 3 bases at V and 3 bases at J, with 8 bases between. The CDR3 is 13 amino acids. Per the germline V gene, CDR1 is MDHEN and CDR2 is SYDVKM. CDR3 in amino acids: CASSLGVKETQYF. CDR3 coding DNA: TGTGCCAGCAGTTTGGGGGTAAAAGAGACCCAGTACTTC. The full variable domain, completed using reference TRBV28 and TRBJ2-5, is DVKVTQSSRYLVKRTGEKVFLECVQDMDHENMFWYRQDPGLGLRLIYFSYDVKMKEKGDIPEGYSVSREKKERFSLILESASTNQTSMYLCASSLGVKETQYFGPGTRLLVL.

This clonotype came up many times. This beta chain came through as a stray read in a library set up for alpha chains, and its size says little. This chain links TRBV7-2 with TRBJ2-1, with 7 positions matching TRBD2. Trimming at V came to 2 bases and at J to 8 bases, leaving 6 bases not matched to a gene. CDR1 and CDR2 from the germline V gene are SGHTA and FQGNSA. The CDR3 loop spans 14 amino acids. For the CDR3, the DNA is TGTGCCAGCAGCTTATACGGGGGGTGGTATGAGCAGTTCTTC. Translated: CASSLYGGWYEQFF.

This clonotype was found many times. Found in a library prepared for alpha chains, this beta chain is an off-target read, and its abundance has little meaning. This chain joins TRBV7-2 and TRBJ2-7; D is unclear. The V end lost 5 bases, the J end lost 4 bases, and 9 bases lay between the germline ends. Germline values: CDR1 SGHTA, CDR2 FQGNSA. CDR3 length: 12 amino acids. CDR3 amino acids: CASSPSGYEQYF. The CDR3 DNA is TGTGCCAGCAGCCCTTCCGGATACGAGCAGTACTTC.

This clonotype is medium-sized. This beta chain is off target for a library built for alpha chains, so its abundance means little. The J gene is TRBJ2-2, the V gene TRBV5-1; D gene unclear. V was trimmed by 5 bases and J by 6 bases, leaving 8 bases between them. Germline V lookup: CDR1 SGHRS, CDR2 YFSETQ. The CDR3 length is 12 residues. In DNA form, the CDR3 reads TGCGCCAGCAGGGGAAGTGCCGGGGAGCTGTTTTTT. Protein: CASRGSAGELFF.

Judged by abundance, this clonotype is medium-sized (0.01 to 0.1%). This beta chain is a stray sequence in a library constructed for alpha chains; its clone size is not meaningful. The chain recombines TRBV20-1 with TRBJ2-4; possible D gene TRBD1, 5 bases. This CDR3 is built from 13 residues. Trimming pared 3 bases from V and 1 base from J, leaving 7 bases between. Germline V gives CDR1 DFQATT, CDR2 SNEGSKA (reference sequence). The CDR3 loop reads CSASHRAKNIQYF. CDR3 nucleotide sequence: TGCAGTGCTAGCCACAGGGCCAAAAACATTCAGTACTTC.

This clonotype was counted between two and nine times. With the library built for alpha chains, this beta chain is off target and its frequency is not meaningful. The gene calls are TRBV6-2 or TRBV6-3 and TRBJ1-1, with unresolved D. The length of the CDR3 is 14 residues. Germline CDR1 is MNHEY and CDR2 is SVGEGT. V dropped 6 bases and J dropped 0 bases, with 11 bases sitting between them. DNA of the CDR3: TGTGCCAGCAGCCCAGACAACATGAACACTGAAGCTTTCTTT. Protein sequence: CASSPDNMNTEAFF.

This clonotype was counted once. A library made for alpha chains picked up this beta chain off target, so its size means little. The V gene is TRBV18, the J gene TRBJ1-1, with D perhaps matching TRBD1 (5 bases). Trimming shortened V by 3 bases and J by 3 bases, and 8 bases separated the two germline ends. In germline, CDR1 is KGHSH, CDR2 LQKENI. This CDR3 has 13 residues. The CDR3, as DNA: TGTGCCAGCTCACCGGTAGGGGACACTGAAGCTTTCTTT. Translation gives CASSPVGDTEAFF.